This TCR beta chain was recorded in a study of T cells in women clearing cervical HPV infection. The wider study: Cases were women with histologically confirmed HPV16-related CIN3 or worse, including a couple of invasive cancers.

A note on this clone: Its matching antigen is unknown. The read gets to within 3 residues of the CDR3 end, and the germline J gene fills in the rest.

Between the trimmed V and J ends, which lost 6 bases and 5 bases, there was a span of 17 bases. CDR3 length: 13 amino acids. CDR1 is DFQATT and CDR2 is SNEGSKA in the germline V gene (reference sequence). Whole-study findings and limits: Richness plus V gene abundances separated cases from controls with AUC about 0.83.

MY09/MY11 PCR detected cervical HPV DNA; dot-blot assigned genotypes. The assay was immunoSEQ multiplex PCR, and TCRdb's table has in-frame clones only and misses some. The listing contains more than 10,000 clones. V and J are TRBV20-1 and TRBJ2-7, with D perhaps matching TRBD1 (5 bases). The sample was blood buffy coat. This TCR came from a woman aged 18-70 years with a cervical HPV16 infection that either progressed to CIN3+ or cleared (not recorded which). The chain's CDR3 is CSAQQAGFDEQYF. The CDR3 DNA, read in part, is TGCAGTGCCCAGCAGGCAGGGTTCGACGAG.